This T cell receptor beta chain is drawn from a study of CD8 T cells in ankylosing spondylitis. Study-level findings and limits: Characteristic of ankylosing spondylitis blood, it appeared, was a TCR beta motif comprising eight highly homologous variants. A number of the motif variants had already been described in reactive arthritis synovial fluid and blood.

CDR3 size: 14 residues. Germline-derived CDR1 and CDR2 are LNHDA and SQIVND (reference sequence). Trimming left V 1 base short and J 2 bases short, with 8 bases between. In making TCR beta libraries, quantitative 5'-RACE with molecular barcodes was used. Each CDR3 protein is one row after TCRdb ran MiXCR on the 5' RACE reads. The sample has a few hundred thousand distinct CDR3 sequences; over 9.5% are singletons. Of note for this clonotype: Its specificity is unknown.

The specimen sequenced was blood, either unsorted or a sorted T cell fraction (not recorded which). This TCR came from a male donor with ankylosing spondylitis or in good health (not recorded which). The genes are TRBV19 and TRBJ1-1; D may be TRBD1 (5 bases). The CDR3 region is CASSIGQPNTEAFF. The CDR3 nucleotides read TGTGCCAGTAGTATAGGACAGCCAAACACTGAAGCTTTCTTT.